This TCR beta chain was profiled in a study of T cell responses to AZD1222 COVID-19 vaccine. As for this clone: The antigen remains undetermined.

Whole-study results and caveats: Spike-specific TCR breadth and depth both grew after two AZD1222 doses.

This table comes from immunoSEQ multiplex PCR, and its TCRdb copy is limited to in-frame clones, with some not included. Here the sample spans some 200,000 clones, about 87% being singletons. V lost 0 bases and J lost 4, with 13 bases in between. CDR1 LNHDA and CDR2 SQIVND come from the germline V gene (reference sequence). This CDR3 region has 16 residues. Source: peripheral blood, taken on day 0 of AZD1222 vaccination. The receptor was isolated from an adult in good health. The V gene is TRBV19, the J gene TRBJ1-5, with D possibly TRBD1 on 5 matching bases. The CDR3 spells CASSIDQGVGNQPQHF. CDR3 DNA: TGTGCCAGTAGTATAGATCAGGGAGTGGGAAATCAGCCCCAGCATTTT.